The 8 T cell receptor beta chains given below trace back to one sample, sequenced in a study of PD-1 blockade in classical Hodgkin lymphoma. Every patient experienced relapse after autologous stem cell transplantation, and brentuximab vedotin exposure varied. Libraries were prepared by immunoSEQ multiplex PCR; TCRdb keeps only in-frame clonotypes and omits some of them. This table has more than 30,000 clones, about 91% appearing once. Sample: peripheral blood mononuclear cells (PBMCs), taken before the second cycle of nivolumab. The receptor source for this set is a human donor with classical Hodgkin lymphoma.

This chain joins TRBV6-5 and TRBJ2-7, with D maybe TRBD2 (5 bases). V was trimmed by 2 bases and J by 10 bases, leaving 15 bases between them. This CDR3 is built from 13 residues. Per the germline V gene, CDR1 is MNHEY and CDR2 is SVGAGI. CDR3 residues: CASSYPGGGRQYF. DNA of the CDR3: TGTGCCAGCAGTTACCCCGGTGGAGGACGACAGTACTTC.

This chain links TRBV18 with TRBJ1-1; D unresolved. The CDR3 extends over 13 amino acids. The V end lost 4 bases, the J end lost 1 base, and 7 bases lay between the germline ends. Looked up from germline, CDR1 is KGHSH and CDR2 is LQKENI. CDR3 DNA sequence: TGTGCCAGCTCACTCACAGAGAACACTGAAGCTTTCTTT. It specifies CASSLTENTEAFF.

This clone was picked up a small number of times. This chain joins TRBV27 and TRBJ2-3; the D is unclear. The CDR3 extends over 13 amino acids. The V end was cut by 8 bases, the J end by 0 bases, with 9 bases between. Germline V gene sequence: CDR1 MNHEY, CDR2 SMNVEV (reference sequence). CDR3 amino acids: CASCPLSTDTQYF. Here the CDR3 DNA reads TGTGCCAGCTGCCCGCTGAGCACAGATACGCAGTATTTT.

The chain recombines TRBV4-1 with TRBJ2-6; 10 positions match TRBD1. CDR1 and CDR2 from the germline V gene are MGHRA and YSYEKL. V gave up 5 bases and J gave up 0 bases; unmatched junction bases: 7. This CDR3 region has 18 residues. The CDR3: CASSIRQGADSGANVLTF. CDR3 nucleotide sequence: TGCGCCAGCAGCATCCGACAGGGGGCCGACTCTGGGGCCAACGTCCTGACTTTC.

This clone was detected only a few times. V usage is TRBV4-2 and J usage is TRBJ1-4; D not resolved. Trimming stripped 0 bases from V and 3 bases from J, with 14 bases between. Germline loops: CDR1 LGHNA, CDR2 YNFKEQ. This CDR3 is built from 17 residues. Here the CDR3 DNA reads TGTGCCAGCAGCCAAGACGTCCTCTTAGGTGCTAATGAAAAACTGTTTTTT. Translating it yields CASSQDVLLGANEKLFF.

The CDR3 DNA is TGTGCCAGCAGCCCGTTTCGGGACCGCGGATTCACAGATACGCAGTATTTT. It translates to CASSPFRDRGFTDTQYF. The chain employs TRBV7-6 and TRBJ2-3; D is tentatively TRBD1 or TRBD2 (5 bases each). Deletions cut 5 bases from V and 2 bases from J, with 20 bases between. The CDR3 consists of 17 residues. Germline assignment: CDR1 SGHVS and CDR2 FNYEAQ.

In this sample, this clone turned up once. V usage is TRBV11-3 and J usage is TRBJ2-7; TRBD1 is a possible D gene (6 bases). CDR3 length equals 15 residues. V lost 5 bases to trimming and J lost 3 bases, with 17 bases between them. Per the germline V gene, CDR1 is SGHNT and CDR2 is YENEEA. The CDR3 DNA sequence: TGTGCCAGCAGCACCCGGACAGTTTCACGCTACGAGCAGTACTTC. It specifies CASSTRTVSRYEQYF.

V is TRBV5-3 and J is TRBJ1-5, with D hard to call. TRBV5-3 is recorded as an ORF, its role being uncertain. V lost 0 bases, J lost 4 bases, and 5 bases lay in between. This CDR3 has 13 amino acids. CDR3 in amino acids: CARSLGRNQPQHF. CDR3 bases: TGTGCCAGAAGCTTGGGGCGAAATCAGCCCCAGCATTTT.